Listed here are 25 T cell receptor beta chains from one sample, sequenced in a study of shared clonotypes between healthy human individuals. Data came from immunoSEQ multiplex PCR; TCRdb stores just in-frame clones and leaves some out. The repertoire holds fewer than 700,000 clones, around 77% seen once, with around 11% in the top ten. The sample consisted of PBMCs. The origin of the receptors is a woman aged 40-49 years in good health. Some clones in this sample may be carry-over from other donors' samples.

This clone has a handful of counts. V usage is TRBV14 and J usage is TRBJ2-4; 9 bases align to TRBD1. Germline CDR1 is SGHDN and CDR2 is FVKESK. The CDR3 totals 16 residues. V lost 2 bases, J lost 2 bases, and 4 bases stayed unmatched. The CDR3 loop reads CASSQRQGGSKNIQYF. The DNA of the CDR3 is TGTGCCAGCAGCCAAAGACAGGGGGGGTCCAAAAACATTCAGTACTTC.

The J gene is TRBJ2-3, the V gene TRBV11-2, with D perhaps assigned TRBD1 or TRBD2 (5 bases each). Germline CDR1 reads SGHAT; CDR2 reads FQNNGV. CDR3 length equals 18 residues. V was shortened by 1 base and J by 2 bases, with 19 bases between the two germline ends. The CDR3 is CASSLGFAGTVVTDTQYF. The CDR3 DNA follows: TGTGCCAGCAGCTTAGGGTTTGCCGGGACGGTAGTCACAGATACGCAGTATTTT. Based on the CDR3 plus reference TRBV11-2 and TRBJ2-3, the full variable domain is EAGVAQSPRYKIIEKRQSVAFWCNPISGHATLYWYQQILGQGPKLLIQFQNNGVVDDSQLPKDRFSAERLKGVDSTLKIQPAKLEDSAVYLCASSLGFAGTVVTDTQYFGPGTRLTVL.

The chain is built from TRBV28 and TRBJ2-5, with 7 positions matching TRBD1. The CDR3 extends over 13 amino acids. The J segment lost 3 bases and the V segment lost 5 bases, leaving 3 bases of the junction unmatched. The germline CDR1 and CDR2 sequences are MDHEN and SYDVKM. The CDR3 sequence: CASSTTGKETQYF. CDR3 nucleotide sequence: TGTGCCAGCAGTACGACAGGGAAAGAGACCCAGTACTTC.

J is TRBJ2-5 and V is TRBV14; D call uncertain. The germline V and J ends were trimmed by 4 bases and 2 bases, with 14 bases remaining between them. There are 15 residues in the CDR3. Germline CDR1 reads SGHDN; CDR2 reads FVKESK. Here the CDR3 DNA reads TGTGCCAGCAGCCCCACCCCCGGACCGCAAGAGACCCAGTACTTC. This sequence encodes CASSPTPGPQETQYF.

V gene TRBV28 combines with J gene TRBJ2-7, with D maybe TRBD2 (6 bases). The CDR3 spans 15 residues. Germline assignment: CDR1 MDHEN and CDR2 SYDVKM. Deletions cut 7 bases from V and 1 base from J, with 17 bases between. This CDR3 reads CASNQAGAPSYEQYF. The CDR3, as DNA: TGTGCCAGCAACCAAGCGGGTGCCCCTTCCTACGAGCAGTACTTC.

The J gene is TRBJ1-2, the V gene TRBV7-2; 8 positions agree with TRBD1. J lost 2 bases, V lost 1 base, and 12 bases had no gene match. CDR1 is SGHTA, CDR2 FQGNSA, per germline. The CDR3 covers 18 residues. CDR3: CASSLGGTGVYKNYGYTF. CDR3 in DNA: TGTGCCAGCAGCTTAGGTGGGACAGGAGTGTACAAGAACTATGGCTACACCTTC.

Only a few counts were recorded for this clone. This sequence joins TRBV16 and TRBJ2-2; 8 bases match TRBD1. CDR1 is KGHSY and CDR2 is FQNENV in the germline V gene. Trimming removed 5 bases from V and 1 base from J; junction bases left unmatched: 0. The CDR3 contains 14 residues. In nucleotides, the CDR3 is TGTGCCAGCAGCGACAGGGGGAACACCGGGGAGCTGTTTTTT. This gives the protein CASSDRGNTGELFF.

The chain carries TRBV28 and TRBJ2-3; perhaps TRBD1 as D (6 bases). V lost 4 bases and J lost 1, with 9 bases in between. The CDR3 has 14 amino acids. The germline V gene has CDR1 MDHEN and CDR2 SYDVKM. In DNA, the CDR3 is TGTGCCAGCAGTTCCGGACAGCGCACAGATACGCAGTATTTT. Translation gives CASSSGQRTDTQYF.

The V call is TRBV9, the J call TRBJ1-5, with 7 bases lining up with TRBD1. Germline V lookup: CDR1 SGDLS, CDR2 YYNGEE. This CDR3 region has 15 residues. V dropped 3 bases and J dropped 0; count of bases not matched to a gene: 3. CDR3 bases: TGTGCCAGCAGCGAACAGGGGCATAGCAATCAGCCCCAGCATTTT. Residues: CASSEQGHSNQPQHF.

This rearrangement joins TRBV5-1 to TRBJ1-1; 10 bases align to TRBD1. There are 14 residues in the CDR3. V trimming: 2 bases; J trimming: 11 bases; junction bases outside the gene matches: 9. The germline V gene encodes CDR1 SGHRS and CDR2 YFSETQ. CDR3 DNA: TGCGCCAGCAGCTTAGGCCGGGACAGGGGTATTGCTTTCTTT. It codes for CASSLGRDRGIAFF.

The chain links TRBV15 to TRBJ2-1; 11 nucleotides line up with TRBD2. The germline CDR1 and CDR2 sequences are LNHNV and YYDKDF (reference sequence). This CDR3 is built from 17 residues. J was trimmed by 8 bases and V by 0 bases; bases with no gene match: 9. CDR3 region: CATSRDRLAGGGDEQFF. The CDR3 DNA follows: TGTGCCACCAGCAGAGATAGGCTAGCGGGAGGCGGAGATGAGCAGTTCTTC.

This clone has just a few counts. The CDR3 DNA follows: TGTGCCAGCAGCTTCGGGACCGCTGAAAAACTGTTTTTT. Its protein product is CASSFGTAEKLFF. The rearrangement joins TRBV9 to TRBJ1-4, with D possibly TRBD1 on 5 matching bases. CDR3 length: 13 residues. CDR1 and CDR2 (germline): SGDLS, YYNGEE. V lost 4 bases and J 7 bases, leaving 11 bases between the germline ends.

The rearrangement uses TRBV7-2 and TRBJ1-3; D uncertain. The V gene's germline CDR1 is SGHTA and CDR2 FQGNSA. The CDR3 is made up of 17 amino acids. Between the trimmed V and J ends, which lost 3 bases and 0 bases, there was a span of 15 bases. In DNA form, the CDR3 reads TGTGCCAGCAGCTTCAACATTCCGGGCTACTCTGGAAACACCATATATTTT. Amino acid sequence: CASSFNIPGYSGNTIYF.

The V call is TRBV28, the J call TRBJ1-1; 8 nucleotides align to TRBD1. V gave up 5 bases and J gave up 6 bases; unmatched junction bases: 20. The CDR3 totals 18 residues. The V gene's germline CDR1 is MDHEN and CDR2 SYDVKM. CDR3 sequence reads: CASSTGGGVVKVSSEAFF. The CDR3 DNA is TGTGCCAGCAGTACAGGGGGGGGTGTGGTGAAAGTGAGCTCTGAAGCTTTCTTT. The full variable domain, in which reference TRBV28 and TRBJ1-1 provide the parts outside the CDR3, is DVKVTQSSRYLVKRTGEKVFLECVQDMDHENMFWYRQDPGLGLRLIYFSYDVKMKEKGDIPEGYSVSREKKERFSLILESASTNQTSMYLCASSTGGGVVKVSSEAFFGQGTRLTVV.

The gene calls are TRBV6-1 and TRBJ2-5; D is possibly TRBD2 (6 bases). The end of the DNA aligns better with TRBJ2-7, so the J call may be wrong. The germline V gene encodes CDR1 MNHNS and CDR2 SASEGT. CDR3 length equals 11 residues. In nucleotides, the CDR3 is TGTGCGTGTAGGGGAGGATACGAGCAGTACTTC. Protein: CACRGGYEQYF.

The CDR3, as DNA: TGCAGCGTGAGCGGACTAGCGGGAGGCTCCTACGAGCAGTACTTC. It specifies CSVSGLAGGSYEQYF. The rearrangement joins TRBV29-1 to TRBJ2-7; 14 nucleotides agree with TRBD2. The germline CDR1 and CDR2 sequences are SQVTM and ANQGSEA. Trimming at V came to 6 bases and at J to 0 bases, leaving 4 bases not matched to a gene. CDR3 length: 15 amino acids.

This clone came up many times. The chain carries TRBV7-2 and TRBJ1-4; TRBD1 might be the D (6 bases). CDR3 length: 14 amino acids. The germline CDR1 and CDR2 sequences are SGHTA and FQGNSA. Trimming cost V 5 bases and J 8 bases, with 15 bases left between them. CDR3 coding DNA: TGTGCCAGCAGCCGAACAGGACAGCGGGAAAAACTGTTTTTT. Translated, it gives CASSRTGQREKLFF.

V and J are TRBV30 and TRBJ2-3, with TRBD1 matching 8 bases. The germline V gene has CDR1 GTSNPN and CDR2 SVGIG (reference sequence). This CDR3 spans 13 amino acids. V was pared by 4 bases and J by 3 bases, with 3 bases of the junction left unmatched. The CDR3 coding sequence is TGTGCCTGGACCACAGGGGGTACAGATACGCAGTATTTT. As protein: CAWTTGGTDTQYF.

The chain's CDR3 is CASSQTGGSNTEAFF. CDR3 DNA: TGTGCCAGCAGCCAGACAGGGGGATCGAACACTGAAGCTTTCTTT. The chain employs TRBV6-6 and TRBJ1-1; TRBD1 aligns across 9 bases. CDR1 and CDR2 (germline): MNHNY, SVGAGI (reference sequence). With V trimmed by 6 bases and J by 1 base, 6 bases remained unmatched. The CDR3 is 15 amino acids.

This sequence joins TRBV6-5 and TRBJ1-1, with D unclear. Trimming left V 4 bases short and J 3 bases short, with 9 bases between. Germline lookup yields CDR1 MNHEY and CDR2 SVGAGI. CDR3 length equals 13 residues. The CDR3 here is CASSSQGDTEAFF. In DNA form, the CDR3 reads TGTGCCAGCAGTTCCCAAGGTGACACTGAAGCTTTCTTT.

This chain links TRBV6-1 with TRBJ2-4; D may be TRBD1 or TRBD2 (5 bases each). Germline CDR1 and CDR2: MNHNS and SASEGT. Between the trimmed V and J ends, which lost 5 bases and 5 bases, there was a span of 13 bases. CDR3 length: 14 residues. The CDR3 DNA follows: TGTGCCAGCAGTAGGGACGGGGCCCAAAACATTCAGTACTTC. Amino acids: CASSRDGAQNIQYF.

The sample holds one count of this clone. This chain joins TRBV5-1 and TRBJ2-7; D not resolved. Trimming removed 0 bases at V and 6 bases at J, with 10 bases between. This CDR3 spans 13 amino acids. Germline lookup yields CDR1 SGHRS and CDR2 YFSETQ. DNA for the CDR3: TGCGCCAGCAGCTTGGCCGCGTCCCCCGAGCAGTACTTC. Protein: CASSLAASPEQYF. The variable domain in full, completed from reference TRBV5-1 and TRBJ2-7, reads KAGVTQTPRYLIKTRGQQVTLSCSPISGHRSVSWYQQTPGQGLQFLFEYFSETQRNKGNFPGRFSGRQFSNSRSEMNVSTLELGDSALYLCASSLAASPEQYFGPGTRLTVT.

The chain is built from TRBV29-1 and TRBJ1-4; no reliable D call. Deletions cut 0 bases from V and 11 bases from J, with 7 bases between. The CDR3 spans 11 residues. Germline lookup yields CDR1 SQVTM and CDR2 ANQGSEA. CDR3 coding DNA: TGCAGCGTTGAAGATCGGGAGAAACTGTTTTTT. Translation gives CSVEDREKLFF.

The chain carries TRBV19 and TRBJ2-7; 8 bases are a match to TRBD1. Trimming cost V 3 bases and J 0 bases; bases outside gene matches: 7. Germline assignment: CDR1 LNHDA and CDR2 SQIVND (reference sequence). This CDR3 spans 16 amino acids. This CDR3 reads CASSMGRDRGSYEQYF. CDR3 DNA: TGTGCCAGTAGTATGGGGCGAGACAGGGGCTCCTACGAGCAGTACTTC.

The gene calls are TRBV18 and TRBJ2-7, with unresolved D. With 6 bases removed from V and 2 bases from J, the gap between germline ends came to 14 bases. There are 14 residues in the CDR3. Germline V gene sequence: CDR1 KGHSH, CDR2 LQKENI. The CDR3 is CASSSRLAPYEQYF. The DNA of the CDR3 is TGTGCCAGCTCTAGCAGGTTGGCCCCCTACGAGCAGTACTTC.